Listed below are T cell receptor beta chains from one sample, sequenced in a study of cytomegalovirus exposure and HLA in healthy donors. Clones were read by immunoSEQ multiplex PCR, and TCRdb kept only the in-frame ones, dropping some. The sample records some 340,000 clones, 87% being singletons. Material: PBMCs. Receptor source: a woman in her thirties in good health and CMV-seropositive. Both conserved end residues are part of each CDR3. D genes are given only for firm matches. Rows may omit the clone size; those that give it use once, few, many or a size class.

TGCGCCAGCAGCGCGACTAGCGGGGGGGCGGGGGAGCAGTACTTC | CASSATSGGAGEQYF | TRBD2 | - | 15 | TRBJ2-7 | TRBV5-1
TGCAGTGCTAGAGACCCCTTCATTTTT | CSARDPFIF | - | - | 9 | TRBJ1-1 | TRBV20-1
TGCGCCAGCAGCCGGACAGGGCAGGACACTGAAGCTTTCTTT | CASSRTGQDTEAFF | TRBD1 | - | 14 | TRBJ1-1 | TRBV5-1
TGCAGCGTTGTGGGAGAGACCCAGTACTTC | CSVVGETQYF | - | - | 10 | TRBJ2-5 | TRBV29-1
TGTGCCAGCAGAGTACTAGCGGGGGTACATGATGAGCAGTTCTTC | CASRVLAGVHDEQFF | TRBD2 | - | 15 | TRBJ2-1 | TRBV6-4
TGTGCCAGCACACAGGGCGACTATGGCTACACCTTC | CASTQGDYGYTF | - | - | 12 | TRBJ1-2 | TRBV7-9
TGTGCCAGCAGCCCTGGACAGTACACTGAAGCTTTCTTT | CASSPGQYTEAFF | - | - | 13 | TRBJ1-1 | TRBV7-9
TGTGCCATCAGTGAGTCAGATTGGAGAAACACCGGGGAGCTGTTTTTT | CAISESDWRNTGELFF | - | - | 16 | TRBJ2-2 | TRBV10-3
TGTGCCAGCACCGACTCCGGGACTTCCCCCCGGGGGCAGTATTTT | CASTDSGTSPRGQYF | - | - | 15 | TRBJ2-3 | TRBV27
TGTGCCAGCAGTCTCTGGACAGGGCTAATCTCTGGAAACACCATATATTTT | CASSLWTGLISGNTIYF | TRBD1 | - | 17 | TRBJ1-3 | TRBV27
TGTGCCAGCAGCTTATGGCAGGGGGGTATCGACGAGCAGTACTTC | CASSLWQGGIDEQYF | - | - | 15 | TRBJ2-7 | TRBV5-6
TGTGCCAGCAGCTTTCGAGGGAACACAGATACGCAGTATTTT | CASSFRGNTDTQYF | - | - | 14 | TRBJ2-3 | TRBV11-3
TGTGCCAGCAGTGTGGGACAGGGAGAGGAAAAACTGTTTTTT | CASSVGQGEEKLFF | TRBD1 | - | 14 | TRBJ1-4 | TRBV11-2
TGCGCCAGCAGCCCCGCCGGGGGTCTTGGGACTGAAGCTTTCTTT | CASSPAGGLGTEAFF | - | - | 15 | TRBJ1-1 | TRBV5-1
TGTGCCAGCTCACCCGGGACAGGGGACCAGCCCCAGCATTTT | CASSPGTGDQPQHF | TRBD1 | once | 14 | TRBJ1-5 | TRBV18
TGCGCCAGCAGCCACCAGGGCGCTGAAGCTTTCTTT | CASSHQGAEAFF | - | - | 12 | TRBJ1-1 | TRBV4-1
TGTGCCAGCAGGAGATTCAGGGACAATGAGCAGTTCTTC | CASRRFRDNEQFF | - | - | 13 | TRBJ2-1 | TRBV27
TGTGCCAGCAGCTTTAGTGTCACAGGGGCCCTATTGAACACCGGGGAGCTGTTTTTT | CASSFSVTGALLNTGELFF | TRBD1 | - | 19 | TRBJ2-2 | TRBV7-2
TGTGCCAGCAGTTACTCGGAGGGACGGGGTAATGAAAAACTGTTTTTT | CASSYSEGRGNEKLFF | - | - | 16 | TRBJ1-4 | TRBV6-5
TGTGCCACCAGCAACCAGGGGGACCAGCCCCAGCATTTT | CATSNQGDQPQHF | TRBD1 | - | 13 | TRBJ1-5 | TRBV15
TGTGCCAGCAGCTTGGTGCGGACGCAGAAAACAGATACGCAGTATTTT | CASSLVRTQKTDTQYF | - | - | 16 | TRBJ2-3 | TRBV28
TGTGCCAGCAACGACATGGGGCGTAGACTTGAGACCCAGTACTTC | CASNDMGRRLETQYF | - | - | 15 | TRBJ2-5 | TRBV27
TGTGCCACCGCTCCGGGACTAGGGGACCTTGCCCAGTACTTC | CATAPGLGDLAQYF | TRBD2 | few | 14 | TRBJ2-5 | TRBV19
TGTGCCAGCAGCGTGGAACCCGGGACAGGGGGGGCGGGCACTGAAGCTTTCTTT | CASSVEPGTGGAGTEAFF | TRBD1 | - | 18 | TRBJ1-1 | TRBV9